Following are 14 T cell receptor beta chains from one sample sequenced in a study of shared clonotypes between healthy human individuals (dated by TCRdb to 2018 to 2020). Library method: the immunoSEQ multiplex PCR assay. TCRdb took over this immuneACCESS table, retaining in-frame rearrangements with V and J assigned. Such tables are incomplete; in checked studies, under half of the missing clones stem from an unresolved V gene, and the remainder is unexplained. The sample has millions of clones on record, over 85% of them singletons. About 0.39% of the sample goes to the ten largest clones. Sequenced material: naive CD4+ T cells from PBMCs. Read against the paper, the sample's cell subset or site label means: CD45RA+ positively selected. The receptors derive from a man aged 18 to 30 in good health. Some clones in this sample may be carry-over from other donors' samples.

The rearrangement links TRBV5-1 to TRBJ2-7; no clear D. CDR1 and CDR2 from the germline V gene are SGHRS and YFSETQ. The CDR3 length is 15 residues. V lost 0 bases to trimming and J lost 7 bases, with 17 bases between them. CDR3 in DNA: TGCGCCAGCAGCTTGGGCCCCAGCCCCCTAGAAGAGCAGTACTTC. Its protein is CASSLGPSPLEEQYF.

The CDR3 DNA sequence: TGTGCCAGCAGCTTAGTCCCTCCACTAGCGGGAGGGCCTGTAGGCGAGCAGTACTTC. Translated: CASSLVPPLAGGPVGEQYF. The rearrangement uses TRBV7-2 and TRBJ2-7, with 13 bases identical to TRBD2. This CDR3 is built from 19 residues. CDR1 SGHTA and CDR2 FQGNSA come from the germline V gene. Trimming removed 1 base from V and 6 bases from J; junction bases left unmatched: 15.

This chain links TRBV9 with TRBJ1-4; weak D call: TRBD1 (6 bases). Trimming took 4 bases from V and 10 from J, leaving 20 bases between them. Germline CDR1 is SGDLS and CDR2 is YYNGEE. CDR3 size: 15 residues. The CDR3 DNA follows: TGTGCCAGCAGCCCAGTAACAGGGCCCCAGGGAAAACTGTTTTTT. Translation gives CASSPVTGPQGKLFF.

This rearrangement joins TRBV5-1 to TRBJ1-1; D is undetermined. This CDR3 has 14 residues. V lost 2 bases and J 3 bases, leaving 11 bases between the germline ends. The germline V gene encodes CDR1 SGHRS and CDR2 YFSETQ. The CDR3 sequence is CASSFTREYTEAFF. The CDR3 DNA reads as TGCGCCAGCAGCTTCACCCGGGAATACACTGAAGCTTTCTTT.

The rearrangement links TRBV6-4 to TRBJ2-1, with 10 bases lining up with TRBD2. Germline assignment: CDR1 MRHNA and CDR2 SNTAGT. After removal of 6 bases from V and 4 bases from J, the junction contained 9 bases not matched to a gene. This CDR3 is 16 amino acids long. CDR3 in DNA: TGTGCCAGCAGGGAAAGGACTAGCGGCGCATACAATGAGCAGTTCTTC. Translation gives CASRERTSGAYNEQFF.

With respect to this clone: This sample includes further DNA sequences coding for the same CDR3. This chain links TRBV19 with TRBJ1-5; D ambiguous. This CDR3 contains 12 residues. V was shortened by 5 bases and J by 2 bases, with 4 bases between the two germline ends. Germline CDR1 is LNHDA and CDR2 is SQIVND (reference sequence). CDR3 sequence: CASSARNQPQHF. The CDR3 nucleotides are TGTGCCAGTAGTGCGCGCAATCAGCCCCAGCATTTT. Complete variable domain (other parts from reference TRBV19 and TRBJ1-5): DGGITQSPKYLFRKEGQNVTLSCEQNLNHDAMYWYRQDPGQGLRLIYYSQIVNDFQKGDIAEGYSVSREKKESFPLTVTSAQKNPTAFYLCASSARNQPQHFGDGTRLSIL.

The count of this clone is one. This chain connects TRBV2 to TRBJ2-7; TRBD1 agrees at 8 bases. The J segment lost 3 bases and the V segment lost 7 bases, leaving 11 bases of the junction unmatched. Germline CDR1 SNHLY, CDR2 FYNNEI. The CDR3 has 15 residues. The CDR3 nucleotides read TGTGCCAGCATCAAGGACAGGGTGACGTTCTACGAGCAGTACTTC. Translation gives CASIKDRVTFYEQYF.

The V gene is TRBV6-6, the J gene TRBJ2-7; 13 positions agree with TRBD2. The ends lost 4 bases at V and 7 bases at J; junction bases unmatched: 7. The CDR3 runs to 15 residues. Germline-derived CDR1 and CDR2 are MNHNY and SVGAGI (reference sequence). CDR3 protein: CASSSWTSGSREQYF. The CDR3 DNA reads TGTGCCAGCAGTTCCTGGACTAGCGGGAGTCGAGAGCAGTACTTC.

This rearrangement joins TRBV7-9 to TRBJ1-3; D is possibly TRBD1 (6 bases). V was pared by 3 bases and J by 1 base, with 10 bases between. The CDR3 runs to 15 residues. Germline loops: CDR1 SEHNR, CDR2 FQNEAQ (reference sequence). CDR3 nucleotides: TGTGCCAGCAGCTTCGGCCAGGGGTCTGGAAACACCATATATTTT. As protein: CASSFGQGSGNTIYF.

The chain links TRBV28 to TRBJ1-1; D gene unclear. V lost 8 bases, J lost 5 bases, and 15 bases lay in between. This CDR3 comprises 13 residues. Per the germline V gene, CDR1 is MDHEN and CDR2 is SYDVKM. CDR3 in amino acids: CASFPRLGTEAFF. CDR3 bases: TGTGCCAGCTTTCCTCGCCTGGGGACTGAAGCTTTCTTT. Full variable domain (missing parts from reference TRBV28 and TRBJ1-1): DVKVTQSSRYLVKRTGEKVFLECVQDMDHENMFWYRQDPGLGLRLIYFSYDVKMKEKGDIPEGYSVSREKKERFSLILESASTNQTSMYLCASFPRLGTEAFFGQGTRLTVV.

The V call is TRBV6-5, the J call TRBJ2-1; D possibly matches TRBD1 or TRBD2 (5 bases each). V lost 5 bases and J 2 bases, leaving 13 bases between the germline ends. The germline gives CDR1 MNHEY, CDR2 SVGAGI. This CDR3 has 15 residues. CDR3 loop: CASSTEGFPYNEQFF. The CDR3 region has the DNA TGTGCCAGCAGTACCGAGGGGTTCCCCTACAATGAGCAGTTCTTC.

The rearrangement links TRBV5-6 to TRBJ2-6; D perhaps matches TRBD1 (5 bases). The V and J ends lost 6 bases and 0 bases respectively, with 13 bases between them. The germline CDR1 and CDR2 sequences are SGHDT and YYEEEE. CDR3 length: 16 amino acids. CDR3 DNA: TGTGCCAGCACCCGCCCCAGGGCCTCTGGGGCCAACGTCCTGACTTTC. It yields the protein CASTRPRASGANVLTF.

V usage is TRBV2 and J usage is TRBJ1-3; TRBD1 matches at 8 bases. Germline values: CDR1 SNHLY, CDR2 FYNNEI. The CDR3 has 15 amino acids. Germline trimming cut 7 bases from V and 2 bases from J; bases unmatched to any gene: 7. CDR3: CASTQGARTGNTIYF. The CDR3 nucleotides are TGTGCCAGCACCCAGGGGGCGAGAACTGGAAACACCATATATTTT.

The chain couples TRBV2 to TRBJ2-5; 12 nucleotides line up with TRBD2. The germline V gene encodes CDR1 SNHLY and CDR2 FYNNEI. The CDR3 loop spans 15 amino acids. Trimming removed 6 bases from V and 5 bases from J; junction bases left unmatched: 7. CDR3 sequence: CASSLGLAGTETQYF. In DNA, the CDR3 is TGTGCCAGCAGCCTCGGACTAGCGGGAACGGAGACCCAGTACTTC.